A selection of T cell receptor beta chains follows, all from one sample in a study of T cell responses to AZD1222 COVID-19 vaccine. TCRdb's copy holds only in-frame clones and misses some; the assay was immunoSEQ multiplex PCR. Of around 100,000 clones listed, 85% are singletons. Sequenced material: peripheral blood, taken 28 days after the second AZD1222 dose. The receptors stem from an adult who received the AZD1222 COVID-19 vaccine. Each CDR3 is given with its conserved first and last residue. The D gene is left open where the match is weak. Some rows mark clone size as missing; the rest say once, few, many or name a class of expanded clone.

once	TRBV27	TRBJ2-7	TRBD1	TGTGCCAGCAGTTTGACAGGGGGCCGGTACGAGCAGTACTTC	CASSLTGGRYEQYF
-	TRBV5-1	TRBJ2-7	TRBD2	TGCGCCAGCAGCCCATCCCCAGCGGGGGTGGAAGAGCAGTACTTC	CASSPSPAGVEEQYF
-	TRBV5-1	TRBJ1-5	-	TGCGCCAGCAGCTTGGGGGCTAATCAGCCCCAGCATTTT	CASSLGANQPQHF
-	TRBV5-1	TRBJ2-7	TRBD2	TGCGCCAGCAGCTTAATCCTAGCGGGAGGCAACTCCTACGAGCAGTACTTC	CASSLILAGGNSYEQYF
-	TRBV6-2/TRBV6-3	TRBJ2-1	-	TGTGCCAGCAGTTCCTCCTTGGGTAGGAGCTCCTACAATGAGCAGTTCTTC	CASSSSLGRSSYNEQFF
-	TRBV19	TRBJ2-4	-	TGTGCCACCGAGCAAGCGGGAGCCAAAAACATTCAGTACTTC	CATEQAGAKNIQYF
-	TRBV7-9	TRBJ2-1	-	TGTGCCAGCAGCTCCCCCGACTCGGGGAATGAGCAGTTCTTC	CASSSPDSGNEQFF
once	TRBV10-2	TRBJ2-1	TRBD2	TGCGCCAGCCGTTTGACGGGAGGATGGTCCTACAATGAGCAGTTCTTC	CASRLTGGWSYNEQFF
-	TRBV27	TRBJ1-5	-	TGTGCCAGCAGTTTAAAGGCCACCATTAGCAATCAGCCCCAGCATTTT	CASSLKATISNQPQHF
-	TRBV7-3	TRBJ1-1	TRBD1	TGTGCCAGCAGCTTAGGGAGGGGGCCGACTGAAGCTTTCTTT	CASSLGRGPTEAFF
-	TRBV5-6	TRBJ1-2	TRBD1	TGTGCCAGCAGCTCGGGACAGGAATATGGCTACACCTTC	CASSSGQEYGYTF
-	TRBV7-2	TRBJ1-3	-	TGTGCCAGCAGCCCCGGGCTGATCTCTGGAAACACCATATATTTT	CASSPGLISGNTIYF
-	TRBV5-1	TRBJ2-3	-	TGCGCCAGCAGCCGTTTGGGGGCCGGCACAGATACGCAGTATTTT	CASSRLGAGTDTQYF
once	TRBV6-1	TRBJ2-1	-	TGTGCCAGCAGTGAAGGCACAGAACTTAACAATGAGCAGTTCTTC	CASSEGTELNNEQFF